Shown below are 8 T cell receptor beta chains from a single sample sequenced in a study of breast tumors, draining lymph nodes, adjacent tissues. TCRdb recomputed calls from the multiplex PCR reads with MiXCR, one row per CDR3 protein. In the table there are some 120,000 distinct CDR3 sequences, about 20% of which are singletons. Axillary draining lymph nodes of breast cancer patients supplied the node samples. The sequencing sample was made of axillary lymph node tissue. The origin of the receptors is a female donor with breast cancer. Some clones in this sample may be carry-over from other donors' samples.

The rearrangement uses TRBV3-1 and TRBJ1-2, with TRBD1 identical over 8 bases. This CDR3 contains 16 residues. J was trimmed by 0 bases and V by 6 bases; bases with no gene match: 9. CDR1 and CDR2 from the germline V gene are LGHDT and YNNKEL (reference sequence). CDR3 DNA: TGTGCCAGCAGACCCCAGGGGGCTCAAGCTAACTATGGCTACACCTTC. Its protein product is CASRPQGAQANYGYTF.

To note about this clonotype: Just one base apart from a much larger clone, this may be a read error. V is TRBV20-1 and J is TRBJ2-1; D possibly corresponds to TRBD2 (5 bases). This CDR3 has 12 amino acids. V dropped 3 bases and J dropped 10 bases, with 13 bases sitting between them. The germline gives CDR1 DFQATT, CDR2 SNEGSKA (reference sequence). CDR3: CSASTFGGEQFF. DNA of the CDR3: TGCAGTGCTAGTACGTTTGGCGGGGAGCAGTTCTTC.

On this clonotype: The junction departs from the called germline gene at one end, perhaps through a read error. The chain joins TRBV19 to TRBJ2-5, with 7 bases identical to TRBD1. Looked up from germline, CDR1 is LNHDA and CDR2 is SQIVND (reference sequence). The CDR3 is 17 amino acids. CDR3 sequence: CASSIDHRTGVQETQHF. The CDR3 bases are TGTGCCAGTAGTATAGATCACAGAACAGGGGTCCAAGAGACCCAGCACTTC.

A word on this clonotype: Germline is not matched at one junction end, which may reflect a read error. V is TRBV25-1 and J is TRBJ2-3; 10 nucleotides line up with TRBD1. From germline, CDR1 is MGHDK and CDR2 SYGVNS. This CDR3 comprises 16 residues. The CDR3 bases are TGTGTCAGCACCTCATGGGGGACAGGGGGCACAGATACGCAGTATTTT. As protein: CVSTSWGTGGTDTQYF. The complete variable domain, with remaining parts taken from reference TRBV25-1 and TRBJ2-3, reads EADIYQTPRYLVIGTGKKITLECSQTMGHDKMYWYQQDPGMELHLIHYSYGVNSTEKGDLSSESTVSRIRTEHFPLTLESARPSHTSQYLCVSTSWGTGGTDTQYFGPGTRLTVL.

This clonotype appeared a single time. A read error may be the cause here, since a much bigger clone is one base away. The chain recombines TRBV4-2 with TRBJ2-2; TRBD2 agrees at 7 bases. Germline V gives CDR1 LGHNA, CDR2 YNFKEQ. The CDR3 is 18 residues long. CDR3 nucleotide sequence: TGTGCCAGCAGCCAAGATCTTAGCGGGCCCGCGAACACCGGGGAGCTGATTTTT. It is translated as CASSQDLSGPANTGELIF.

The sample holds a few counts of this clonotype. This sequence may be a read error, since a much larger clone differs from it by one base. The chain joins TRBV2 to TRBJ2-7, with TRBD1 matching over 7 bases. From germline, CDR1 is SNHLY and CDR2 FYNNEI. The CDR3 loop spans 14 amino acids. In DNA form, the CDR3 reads TGTGCCAGCAGTGGACAGGGCGGGTTCTACGGGCAGTACTTC. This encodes CASSGQGGFYGQYF.

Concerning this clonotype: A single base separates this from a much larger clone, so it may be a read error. The CDR3 is CASSRDLRSGNTIYF. DNA of the CDR3: TGTGCCAGCAGTAGGGACCTGAGGTCTGGAAACACCATATATTTT. V usage is TRBV6-6 and J usage is TRBJ1-3; weak D call: TRBD1 (5 bases). Germline values: CDR1 MNHNY, CDR2 SVGAGI (reference sequence). Trimming cost V 5 bases and J 1 base, with 12 bases left between them. There are 15 residues in the CDR3.

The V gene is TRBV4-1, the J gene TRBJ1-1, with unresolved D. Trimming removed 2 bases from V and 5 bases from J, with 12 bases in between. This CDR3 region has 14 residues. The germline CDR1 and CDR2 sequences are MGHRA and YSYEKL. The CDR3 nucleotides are TGCGCCAGCAGCCAATCTGCGAGGGCAACTGAAGCTTTCTTT. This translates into CASSQSARATEAFF.